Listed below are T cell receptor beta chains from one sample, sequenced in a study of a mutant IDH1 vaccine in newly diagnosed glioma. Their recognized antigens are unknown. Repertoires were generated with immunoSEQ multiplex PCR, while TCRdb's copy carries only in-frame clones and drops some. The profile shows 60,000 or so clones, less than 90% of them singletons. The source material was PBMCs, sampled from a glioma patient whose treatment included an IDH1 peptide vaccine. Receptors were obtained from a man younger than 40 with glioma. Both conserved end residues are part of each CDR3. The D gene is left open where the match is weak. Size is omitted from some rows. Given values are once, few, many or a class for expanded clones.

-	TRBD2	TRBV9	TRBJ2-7	CASSVSGGSYEQYF	TGTGCCAGCAGCGTTAGCGGGGGTTCCTACGAGCAGTACTTC
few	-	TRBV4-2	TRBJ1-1	CASSQDPPTTEAFF	TGTGCCAGCAGCCAAGATCCGCCAACCACTGAAGCTTTCTTT
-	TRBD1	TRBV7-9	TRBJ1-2	CASSLAFATGELNYGYTF	TGTGCCAGCAGCTTAGCGTTTGCGACAGGGGAATTAAACTATGGCTACACCTTC
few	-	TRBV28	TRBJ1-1	CASTGNAEAFF	TGTGCCAGTACAGGGAATGCTGAAGCTTTCTTT
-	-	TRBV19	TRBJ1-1	CASSLGSRGNMNTEAFF	TGTGCCAGTAGCCTCGGGTCCCGGGGCAACATGAACACTGAAGCTTTCTTT
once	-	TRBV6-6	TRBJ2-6	CASSYGGTGANVLTF	TGTGCCAGCAGTTACGGGGGAACCGGGGCCAACGTCCTGACTTTC
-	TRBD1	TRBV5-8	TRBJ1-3	CASSWGQSGNTIYF	TGTGCCAGCAGCTGGGGACAGTCGGGAAACACCATATATTTT
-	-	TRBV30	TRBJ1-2	CAWSRPGTTRNYGYTF	TGTGCCTGGAGTCGTCCCGGGACAACGCGGAACTATGGCTACACCTTC
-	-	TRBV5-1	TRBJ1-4	CASSLAVGAGKEKLFF	TGCGCCAGCAGCTTGGCCGTGGGGGCGGGAAAAGAAAAACTGTTTTTT
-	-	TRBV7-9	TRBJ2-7	CASSLGPTDSYEQYF	TGTGCCAGCAGCCTCGGACCGACTGACTCCTACGAGCAGTACTTC
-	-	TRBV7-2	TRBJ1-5	CASSWGRGNQPQHF	TGTGCCAGCAGCTGGGGTCGGGGCAATCAGCCCCAGCATTTT
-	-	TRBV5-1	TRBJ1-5	CASSFIGGDQPQHF	TGCGCCAGCAGCTTTATTGGGGGAGATCAGCCCCAGCATTTT
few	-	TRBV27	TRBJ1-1	CASSLRGNTEAFF	TGTGCCAGCAGTTTAAGGGGAAACACTGAAGCTTTCTTT
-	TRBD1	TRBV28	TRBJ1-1	CASRQVQDRGTEAFF	TGTGCCAGCAGGCAAGTCCAGGACAGGGGCACTGAAGCTTTCTTT
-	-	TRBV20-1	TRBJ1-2	CSAQGAYGYTF	TGCAGTGCTCAGGGTGCCTATGGCTACACCTTC